A selection of T cell receptor beta chains follows, all from one sample in a study of T cells in Graves' hyperthyroidism and ophthalmopathy. MiXCR was run by TCRdb on the multiplex PCR reads, yielding one entry per CDR3 protein. The sample contains 130,000 to 150,000 distinct CDR3 sequences, approximately 20% of which appear only once. What was sequenced was blood. These receptors were obtained from a woman aged 50 to 60 with Graves' hyperthyroidism that later progressed to Graves' ophthalmopathy. The CDR3 runs from the conserved cysteine through the conserved F or W. The D gene is left open where the match is weak.

v_gene	j_gene	d_gene	CDR3aa
TRBV28	TRBJ2-4	-	CASSFGRRNIQYF
TRBV2	TRBJ1-1	TRBD1	CASTMTGVEAFF
TRBV7-2	TRBJ2-1	-	CASSPIAYEQFF
TRBV28	TRBJ2-1	-	CASSRGTGRPYNEQFF
TRBV27	TRBJ1-6	-	CASRDPRTTDSPLHF
TRBV7-9	TRBJ1-1	-	CASSLIGGRGGTEAFF
TRBV18	TRBJ2-7	-	CASSPGGTYEQYF
TRBV5-1	TRBJ1-1	TRBD1	CASSRGQGDRRRLEAFF
TRBV30	TRBJ2-1	-	CAWRRTSSYNEQFF
TRBV6-1	TRBJ1-4	-	CASTDGWTNEKLFF
TRBV25-1	TRBJ2-7	-	CASSGPNSYEQYF
TRBV6-1	TRBJ2-4	-	CASSLTVAKNIQYF
TRBV3-1	TRBJ2-2	TRBD2	CASSHHPGRASGELFF
TRBV29-1	TRBJ1-2	-	CSVDRLPSGYGYTF
TRBV28	TRBJ1-5	-	CAFGDAGSNQPQHF
TRBV29-1	TRBJ2-1	TRBD1	CSAGVGQGADEQFF
TRBV7-9	TRBJ2-1	-	CASSLVLAGFDEQFF
TRBV7-8	TRBJ2-7	TRBD1	CASSPGTGYPNEQYF
TRBV7-9	TRBJ1-5	-	CASSLDPGRGLNQPQHF
TRBV3-1	TRBJ2-2	TRBD2	CASTPSRGSTGELFF
TRBV27	TRBJ2-7	-	CASSPRRSSYEQYF
TRBV28	TRBJ1-6	TRBD1	CASSSQLQGNSPLHF
TRBV7-9	TRBJ2-1	-	CASSWGFDEQFF
TRBV11-2	TRBJ1-1	-	CASSDLGYRMNNTEAFF
TRBV30	TRBJ1-1	-	CAWRQSRVNTEAFF
TRBV6-1	TRBJ2-5	-	CASSEVGGVETQYF
TRBV9	TRBJ2-5	TRBD2	CASSVVGGPRETQYF
TRBV12-3/TRBV12-4	TRBJ2-7	TRBD2	CASSLAGTSGNEQYF
TRBV7-9	TRBJ1-4	TRBD1	CASSLGQGSNEKLFF
TRBV20-1	TRBJ2-7	-	CSAKNTGTPPYEQYF
TRBV9	TRBJ1-2	-	CASSSVGGSGYTF
TRBV10-3	TRBJ2-1	-	CAISVGNEQFF
TRBV6-1	TRBJ2-5	TRBD2	CASSVAGAKTQYF
TRBV5-1	TRBJ1-6	-	CASSNLDSSGSPLHF
TRBV12-3/TRBV12-4	TRBJ2-3	-	CASTGVDWRTDTQYF
TRBV7-2	TRBJ1-2	TRBD1	CASSTGGPYGYTF
TRBV14	-	TRBD2	CASSRTAGGPSNEQYF
TRBV2	TRBJ2-1	TRBD2	CASSEVPGLAGVNEQFF
TRBV6-5	TRBJ2-1	TRBD2	CASSYVTSGGEQFF
TRBV30	TRBJ1-1	TRBD1	CASDEGYRGEMNTEAFF
TRBV27	TRBJ2-7	TRBD2	CASSFRTSGPGPSEQYF
TRBV20-1	TRBJ2-7	TRBD2	CSARLPGTRSYEQYF
TRBV2	TRBJ2-3	-	CASRGNILSTDTQYF
TRBV3-1	TRBJ2-3	-	CASSQDITVSTDTQYF
TRBV20-1	TRBJ2-7	-	CSARVWGGAPYEQYF
TRBV20-1	TRBJ2-3	-	CSALYVRLTADTQYF
TRBV3-1	TRBJ2-7	TRBD2	CASSHQLAVSYEQYF
TRBV11-2	TRBJ2-3	TRBD2	CASSLLAGGTDTQYF
TRBV2	TRBJ2-7	-	CASSEGVTPTYEQYF
TRBV2	TRBJ2-1	-	CASSEDNGVHEQFF
TRBV20-1	TRBJ2-3	-	CSARGRAITDTQYF
TRBV5-1	TRBJ2-3	TRBD1	CASSFGQGGTDTQYF
TRBV7-8	TRBJ2-1	TRBD2	CASSVRGGGLERGSYNEQFF
TRBV28	TRBJ1-1	-	CASRHPGTGNTEAFF
TRBV7-9	TRBJ1-1	-	CASSFPGGLNTEAFF
TRBV2	TRBJ2-7	-	CASSDGDPFHEQYF
TRBV2	TRBJ2-4	TRBD2	CASRPRGRGRSKNIQYF
TRBV7-9	TRBJ1-1	-	CASSSSHSEWEAFF
TRBV27	TRBJ2-7	-	CASSRSRAGPLLYEQYF
TRBV9	TRBJ2-1	TRBD2	CASSRSTSGRDEQFF